These 32 T cell receptor beta chains were all obtained from the same sample, sequenced in a study of T cell repertoires in cytomegalovirus infection (dated by TCRdb to between 2019 and 2020). The sequencer was an Illumina HiSeq 1500. In-frame beta chains were kept once TCRdb had trimmed the public reads at Q25 with fastp and called clones with MiXCR. Entries that share a CDR3 protein sequence are merged under the most common genes and DNA. A total of about 830,000 distinct CDR3 sequences appear in this sample, approximately 32% of them only once. Together, the top ten hold roughly 12% of the sample. This specimen's treatment or condition label, per the study, means: in vitro stimulation with specific CMV peptide epitopes to enrich CMV-specific T cells. The antigens of these receptors remain unknown. Source: cultured CD8+ T cells from PBMCs, taken from culture after CMV antigen stimulation. These TCRs come from a human donor in good health (CMV status not recorded). Some clones in this sample may be carry-over from other donors' samples.

The V call is TRBV11-2, the J call TRBJ2-6; weak D call: TRBD2 (6 bases). This CDR3 comprises 17 residues. Germline V CDR1 and CDR2: SGHAT, FQNNGV. Deletions cut 5 bases from V and 2 bases from J, with 16 bases between. CDR3 sequence reads: CASSLWTKSTGANVLTF. The CDR3 coding sequence is TGTGCCAGCAGCCTTTGGACTAAAAGTACTGGGGCCAACGTCCTGACTTTC.

This clonotype was detected a few times. The V call is TRBV6-6, the J call TRBJ2-3; 12 nucleotides align to TRBD2. CDR1 is MNHNY and CDR2 is SVGAGI in the germline V gene (reference sequence). There are 16 residues in the CDR3. The V segment lost 6 bases and the J segment 5 bases; nucleotides outside the gene matches: 9. CDR3 nucleotide sequence: TGTGCCAGCAGCCCTGGACTAGCGGGGTCTAGAGATACGCAGTATTTT. It is translated as CASSPGLAGSRDTQYF.

Of note for this clonotype: This may be a read error: a much more frequent sequence differs by one nucleotide. This sequence joins TRBV7-8 and TRBJ1-5; D gene ambiguous. The CDR3 has 13 residues. In germline, CDR1 is SGHVS, CDR2 FQNEAQ. The CDR3 coding sequence is TGTGTCAGCAGCTTCGGCATCAATCAGCCCCAGCATTTT. Its translation is CVSSFGINQPQHF.

The chain couples TRBV20-1 to TRBJ2-1; D call uncertain. Germline V CDR1 and CDR2: DFQATT, SNEGSKA (reference sequence). This CDR3 is 16 amino acids long. V was cut by 1 base and J by 0 bases, with 13 bases left in between. CDR3 residues: CSARVKDVSSYNEQFF. The CDR3 nucleotides are TGCAGTGCTAGAGTTAAGGACGTTAGCTCCTACAATGAGCAGTTCTTC.

Details on this clonotype: This may be a read error, as it is one base from a much larger clone. The rearrangement joins TRBV7-6 to TRBJ2-7, with D maybe TRBD1 (6 bases). From germline, CDR1 is SGHVS and CDR2 FNYEAQ. V was clipped by 4 bases and J by 2 bases, with 18 bases between them. The CDR3 length is 16 residues. The CDR3 here is CASSSPTGHGTYEQYV. Here the CDR3 DNA reads TGTGCCAGCAGCTCACCAACGGGACATGGGACCTACGAGCAGTACGTC.

The gene calls are TRBV6-6 and TRBJ1-5; maybe TRBD1 (5 bases). This CDR3 is built from 14 residues. Trimming removed 6 bases at V and 0 bases at J, with 9 bases between. Germline lookup yields CDR1 MNHNY and CDR2 SVGAGI (reference sequence). The CDR3 nucleotides are TGTGCCAGCAGGGCAGGGTCTAGCAATCAGCCCCAGCATTTT. Its translation: CASRAGSSNQPQHF.

In this sample, this clonotype turned up many times. The chain has TRBV6-5 and TRBJ1-1, with D possibly being TRBD1 (6 bases). Trimming cost V 0 bases and J 5 bases, with 13 bases left between them. Per germline, CDR1 MNHEY and CDR2 SVGAGI. This CDR3 has 15 residues. The CDR3 nucleotides are TGTGCCAGCAGTTACTCCTCGGGGGCGGATACTGAAGCTTTCTTT. This gives the protein CASSYSSGADTEAFF.

This clonotype was counted only a few times. The chain recombines TRBV6-5 with TRBJ2-1; D gene ambiguous. From germline, CDR1 is MNHEY and CDR2 SVGAGI. The CDR3 totals 14 residues. Trimming left V 2 bases short and J 3 bases short, with 8 bases between. The CDR3 region is CASSYLGNYNEQFF. The CDR3 DNA reads as TGTGCCAGCAGTTACCTGGGTAACTACAATGAGCAGTTCTTC.

This clonotype appeared a few times. The chain is built from TRBV10-1 and TRBJ2-3; D call uncertain. Germline CDR1 and CDR2: WNHNN and SYGVQD (reference sequence). The germline V and J ends were trimmed by 6 bases and 4 bases, with 11 bases remaining between them. This CDR3 spans 13 amino acids. The chain's CDR3 is CASSANQADTQYF. As DNA, the CDR3 is TGCGCCAGCAGCGCCAACCAAGCAGATACGCAGTATTTT.

This clonotype appeared a few times. This chain uses TRBV4-3 with TRBJ1-4; maybe TRBD1 (6 bases). The length of the CDR3 is 15 residues. V dropped 1 base and J dropped 4 bases, with 10 bases sitting between them. Per the germline V gene, CDR1 is LGHNA and CDR2 is YSLEER. The CDR3 bases are TGCGCCAGCAGCCAAGTGTGGGACATTAATGAAAAACTGTTTTTT. This translates into CASSQVWDINEKLFF.

This clonotype was recorded many times. This sequence joins TRBV7-9 and TRBJ2-6; 9 bases agree with TRBD1. Germline V gene sequence: CDR1 SEHNR, CDR2 FQNEAQ (reference sequence). V was pared by 8 bases and J by 4 bases, with 9 bases of the junction left unmatched. This CDR3 has 16 amino acids. The CDR3 DNA reads TGTGCCAGCTCCGGACAGGGGCTGTTCGGGGCCAACGTCCTGACTTTC. Its translation is CASSGQGLFGANVLTF.

This clonotype was seen more than once but under ten times. The V and J genes are TRBV7-9 and TRBJ2-1, with D unresolved. V shed 5 bases and J shed 7 bases, with 15 bases lying between them. Germline V CDR1 and CDR2: SEHNR, FQNEAQ (reference sequence). The CDR3 consists of 14 residues. CDR3: CASSSPQARNEQFF. The DNA for the CDR3 is TGTGCCAGCAGCAGCCCCCAGGCAAGGAATGAGCAGTTCTTC.

This clonotype was counted ten times or more. V gene TRBV7-2 combines with J gene TRBJ2-1; D is uncertain. The V gene lost 5 bases and the J gene lost 8 bases, with 22 bases spanning the gap. The CDR3 spans 16 residues. The germline CDR1 and CDR2 sequences are SGHTA and FQGNSA. CDR3 coding DNA: TGTGCCAGCAGCCCCCAAGTCCACCGACTTGCCGATGAGCAGTTCTTC. This gives the protein CASSPQVHRLADEQFF. The entire variable domain, with the rest obtained from reference TRBV7-2 and TRBJ2-1, is as follows: GAGVSQSPSNKVTEKGKDVELRCDPISGHTALYWYRQSLGQGLEFLIYFQGNSAPDKSGLPSDRFSAERTGGSVSTLTIQRTQQEDSAVYLCASSPQVHRLADEQFFGPGTRLTVL.

This clonotype has only a few counts. CDR3 sequence reads: CSVERGSADTQYF. The CDR3 DNA follows: TGCAGCGTTGAACGGGGTAGTGCAGATACGCAGTATTTT. The V gene is TRBV29-1, the J gene TRBJ2-3; possibly TRBD2 for D (5 bases). The CDR3 runs 13 residues. Per germline, CDR1 SQVTM and CDR2 ANQGSEA. The V and J ends lost 2 bases and 4 bases respectively, with 10 bases between them.

The chain employs TRBV12-3 or TRBV12-4 and TRBJ2-5, with 12 bases that match TRBD2. This CDR3 has 17 residues. Trimming removed 3 bases from V and 1 base from J; junction bases left unmatched: 6. In DNA form, the CDR3 reads TGTGCCAGCAGTTTGGCTAGCGGGGGGGGGACCCAAGAGACCCAGTACTTC. Translating it yields CASSLASGGGTQETQYF.

V is TRBV11-2 and J is TRBJ1-1, with D hard to call. This CDR3 is 16 amino acids long. The germline V and J ends were trimmed by 1 base and 2 bases, with 14 bases remaining between them. Germline CDR1 and CDR2: SGHAT and FQNNGV. CDR3 DNA sequence: TGTGCCAGCAGCTTAGTGTACAGCCGACTAAACACTGAAGCTTTCTTT. Translating it yields CASSLVYSRLNTEAFF.

This chain connects TRBV7-9 to TRBJ2-3; D is ambiguous. This CDR3 has 15 residues. Trimming pared 3 bases from V and 6 bases from J, leaving 16 bases between. Germline lookup yields CDR1 SEHNR and CDR2 FQNEAQ (reference sequence). CDR3 loop: CASSLDRELLDTQYF. In DNA, the CDR3 is TGTGCCAGCAGCTTGGATAGGGAACTGTTGGATACGCAGTATTTT.

The rearrangement links TRBV12-3 or TRBV12-4 to TRBJ1-1; D not resolved. V lost 6 bases, J lost 11 bases, and 16 bases lay in between. The CDR3 runs 12 residues. CDR3 region: CASRFPLSSAFF. In nucleotides, the CDR3 is TGTGCCAGCAGATTCCCTTTGTCATCGGCTTTCTTT.

Here the CDR3 DNA reads TGTGCCAGCAGACCCCTAGCGGGGGGGCCGAGCTCCTACAATGAGCAGTTCTTC. Translating it yields CASRPLAGGPSSYNEQFF. This chain connects TRBV2 to TRBJ2-1, with TRBD2 identical over 12 bases. V gave up 6 bases and J gave up 0 bases; unmatched junction bases: 9. This CDR3 comprises 18 residues. Germline loops: CDR1 SNHLY, CDR2 FYNNEI.

The rearrangement joins TRBV27 to TRBJ2-7; TRBD1 aligns across 7 bases. There are 14 residues in the CDR3. CDR1 and CDR2 from the germline V gene are MNHEY and SMNVEV (reference sequence). V dropped 5 bases and J dropped 6; count of bases not matched to a gene: 10. CDR3 nucleotides: TGTGCCAGCAGTCCGGGACAGACGATTCTCGAGCAGTACGTC. It specifies CASSPGQTILEQYV.

In DNA, the CDR3 is TGTGCCAGCAATCACGAGGGGCCCTATTCACCCCTCCACTTT. Amino acids: CASNHEGPYSPLHF. The V and J genes are TRBV27 and TRBJ1-6; D might be TRBD1 (5 bases). Trimming left V 7 bases short and J 8 bases short, with 15 bases between. Looked up from germline, CDR1 is MNHEY and CDR2 is SMNVEV (reference sequence). The CDR3 covers 14 residues.

This clonotype has more than one count but fewer than ten. The CDR3 is CASTLTEQPQHF. The CDR3 bases are TGTGCCAGCACCCTGACAGAACAGCCCCAGCATTTT. This chain uses TRBV28 with TRBJ1-5, with D tentatively TRBD1 (5 bases). Germline lookup yields CDR1 MDHEN and CDR2 SYDVKM. This CDR3 is built from 12 residues. Trimming stripped 7 bases from V and 7 bases from J, with 11 bases between.

With respect to this clonotype: Given a much more abundant clone one base away, this may be a read error. V usage is TRBV12-3 or TRBV12-4 and J usage is TRBJ2-3; the D gene is possibly TRBD1 (6 bases). The CDR3 runs to 17 residues. DNA of the CDR3: TGTGCCAACAGTTTCTCCATCGGCAGGGGATTCACAGATACGCAGTATTTT. It codes for CANSFSIGRGFTDTQYF.

On this clonotype: This may be a read error, as it is one base from a much larger clone. V usage is TRBV3-1 and J usage is TRBJ2-7; TRBD1 aligns across 9 bases. The CDR3 contains 13 residues. The germline gives CDR1 LGHDT, CDR2 YNNKEL (reference sequence). V lost 4 bases to trimming and J lost 5 bases; unmatched junction nucleotides: 3. The CDR3 DNA reads TGTGCCAGCAGCCGCGGGACAGGGAACGAGCAGTACTTC. This gives the protein CASSRGTGNEQYF.

This sequence joins TRBV6-1 and TRBJ2-7, with TRBD1 identical over 10 bases. Trimming removed 7 bases from V and 2 bases from J; junction bases left unmatched: 11. This CDR3 has 16 residues. Germline loops: CDR1 MNHNS, CDR2 SASEGT. CDR3 in DNA: TGTGCCAGCACCCTAGGGTGGGGACAGGGGACCTACGAGCAGTACGTC. It is translated as CASTLGWGQGTYEQYV.

CDR3 DNA sequence: TGTGCCAGTAGTCCCCGACTTGCCACAGATACGCAGTATTTT. Translating it yields CASSPRLATDTQYF. The V and J genes are TRBV19 and TRBJ2-3; D is uncertain. Germline lookup yields CDR1 LNHDA and CDR2 SQIVND (reference sequence). CDR3 size: 14 residues. The V end lost 5 bases, the J end lost 2 bases, and 11 bases lay between the germline ends.

The V gene is TRBV27, the J gene TRBJ1-5; no definite D call. CDR1 and CDR2 (germline): MNHEY, SMNVEV (reference sequence). V was shortened by 2 bases and J by 0 bases, with 8 bases between the two germline ends. The CDR3 totals 15 residues. CDR3 in amino acids: CASSLAIYSNQPQHF. In DNA form, the CDR3 reads TGTGCCAGCAGTTTAGCCATATATAGCAATCAGCCCCAGCATTTT.

The chain has TRBV9 and TRBJ2-5; D remains ambiguous. The CDR3 contains 14 residues. With 0 bases removed from V and 1 base from J, the gap between germline ends came to 7 bases. Germline-derived CDR1 and CDR2 are SGDLS and YYNGEE. The CDR3 sequence: CASSVGAVQETQYF. The CDR3 region has the DNA TGTGCCAGCAGCGTAGGGGCAGTCCAAGAGACCCAGTACTTC.

The J gene is TRBJ2-5, the V gene TRBV12-5, with no clear D. From germline, CDR1 is LGHNT and CDR2 FRNRAP. Trimming removed 3 bases at V and 5 bases at J, with 10 bases between. CDR3 length: 13 residues. CDR3 sequence reads: CASGFGLRETQYF. The CDR3 DNA reads TGTGCTAGTGGTTTCGGGCTTCGGGAGACCCAGTACTTC.

This clonotype was counted between two and nine times. The chain employs TRBV7-9 and TRBJ1-4; D is ambiguous. This CDR3 has 14 residues. Germline values: CDR1 SEHNR, CDR2 FQNEAQ (reference sequence). The V and J ends lost 5 bases and 7 bases respectively, with 14 bases between them. CDR3 nucleotide sequence: TGTGCCAGCAGCGATTCGGGAGGGATTGAAAAACTGTTTTTT. This codes for CASSDSGGIEKLFF.

The V call is TRBV24-1, the J call TRBJ2-5, with unresolved D. The CDR3 consists of 13 residues. Between the trimmed V and J ends, which lost 3 bases and 4 bases, there was a span of 8 bases. Germline lookup yields CDR1 KGHDR and CDR2 SFDVKD. The CDR3 protein is CATSDDLAETQYF. The CDR3 coding sequence is TGTGCCACCAGTGATGACTTGGCAGAGACCCAGTACTTC.

The chain carries TRBV27 and TRBJ2-1; 7 nucleotides align to TRBD2. The V gene's germline CDR1 is MNHEY and CDR2 SMNVEV (reference sequence). This CDR3 spans 14 amino acids. After removal of 4 bases from V and 5 bases from J, the junction contained 5 bases not matched to a gene. The CDR3 DNA sequence: TGTGCCAGCAGTTGGGGGGGTGACAACAATGAGCAGTTCTTC. Translation: CASSWGGDNNEQFF.